This record covers a single T cell receptor (beta chain). The data stem from a study of blood T cell repertoires in COVID-19. Looking at the study overall: Spain, Italy and the United States supplied samples that represented acute and convalescent COVID-19. T cells, B-cell-depleted T cells, or PBMCs provided the cDNA or gDNA that served as material.

J lost 6 bases, V lost 5 bases, and 7 bases had no gene match. Germline V gives CDR1 LGHDT, CDR2 YNNKEL (reference sequence). The CDR3 contains 16 residues. Original analysis: Reference gene primer amplification yielded estimated nucleated cell counts. Generated by immunoSEQ multiplex PCR, the TCRdb table keeps only in-frame clones and is missing some. Clone size and V and J calls were adopted from that table, with D and trimming inferred from the DNA. The sample consists of just over 150,000 clones, roughly 85% of them appearing once. The source of this sequence is a human donor with acute or convalescent COVID-19. The donor label of this sample is uncertain. The source material was peripheral blood. The chain links TRBV3-1 (or the pseudogene TRBV3-2) to TRBJ1-6, with 10 bases aligning to TRBD1. The CDR3 protein is CASSDRGRRFNSPLHF. The CDR3 DNA reads as TGTGCCAGCAGCGACAGGGGGCGAAGGTTTAATTCACCCCTCCACTTT.